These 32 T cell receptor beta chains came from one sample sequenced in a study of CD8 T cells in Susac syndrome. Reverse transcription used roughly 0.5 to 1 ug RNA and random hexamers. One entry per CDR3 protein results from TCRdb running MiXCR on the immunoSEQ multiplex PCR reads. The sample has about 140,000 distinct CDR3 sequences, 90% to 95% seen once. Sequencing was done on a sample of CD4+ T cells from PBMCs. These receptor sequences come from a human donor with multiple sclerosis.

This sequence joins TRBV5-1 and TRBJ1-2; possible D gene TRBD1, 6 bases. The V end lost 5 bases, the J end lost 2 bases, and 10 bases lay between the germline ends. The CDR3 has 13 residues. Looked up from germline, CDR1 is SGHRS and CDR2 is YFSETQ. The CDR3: CASSEDSNYGYTF. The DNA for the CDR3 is TGCGCCAGCAGTGAGGACAGCAACTATGGCTACACCTTC.

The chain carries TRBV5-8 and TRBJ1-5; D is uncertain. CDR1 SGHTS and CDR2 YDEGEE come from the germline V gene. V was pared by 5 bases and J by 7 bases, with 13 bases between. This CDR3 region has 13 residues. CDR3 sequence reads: CASSWPSGQPQHF. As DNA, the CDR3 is TGTGCCAGCAGTTGGCCATCGGGGCAGCCCCAGCATTTT.

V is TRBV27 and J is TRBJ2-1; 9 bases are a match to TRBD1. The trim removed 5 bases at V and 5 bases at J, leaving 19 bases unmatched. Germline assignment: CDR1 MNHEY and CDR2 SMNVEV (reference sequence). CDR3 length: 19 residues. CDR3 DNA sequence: TGTGCCAGCAGTCCCCCGGGACAGGGTAACGGGCGGGCCGACAATGAGCAGTTCTTC. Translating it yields CASSPPGQGNGRADNEQFF.

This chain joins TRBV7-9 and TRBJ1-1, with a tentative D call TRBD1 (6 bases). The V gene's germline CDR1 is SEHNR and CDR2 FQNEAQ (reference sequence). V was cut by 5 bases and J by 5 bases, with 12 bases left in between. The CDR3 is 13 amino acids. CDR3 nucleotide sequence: TGTGCCAGCAGCCCAACGAGGGGGACTGAAGCTTTCTTT. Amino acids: CASSPTRGTEAFF.

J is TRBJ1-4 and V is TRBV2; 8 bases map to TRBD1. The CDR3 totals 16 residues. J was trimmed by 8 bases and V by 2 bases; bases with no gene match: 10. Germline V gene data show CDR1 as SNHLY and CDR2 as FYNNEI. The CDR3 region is CASSELGQGASEKLFF. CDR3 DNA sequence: TGTGCCAGCAGTGAACTCGGTCAGGGGGCTTCGGAAAAACTGTTTTTT.

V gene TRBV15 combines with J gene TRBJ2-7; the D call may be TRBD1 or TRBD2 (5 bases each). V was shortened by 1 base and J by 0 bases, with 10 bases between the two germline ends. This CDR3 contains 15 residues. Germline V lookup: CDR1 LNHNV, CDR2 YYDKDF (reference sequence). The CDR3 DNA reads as TGTGCCACCAGCAGAGGGGGGACCGGCTCCTACGAGCAGTACTTC. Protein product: CATSRGGTGSYEQYF.

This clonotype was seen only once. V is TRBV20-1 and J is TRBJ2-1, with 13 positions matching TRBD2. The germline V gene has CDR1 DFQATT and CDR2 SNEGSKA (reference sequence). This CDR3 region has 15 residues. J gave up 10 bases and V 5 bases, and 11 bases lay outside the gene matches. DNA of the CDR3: TGCAGTGCTCCCCCTTGGACTAGCGGGAGACCCGAGCAGTTCTTC. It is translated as CSAPPWTSGRPEQFF.

The CDR3 region is CAWRAATNEKLFF. The CDR3 DNA follows: TGTGCCTGGAGGGCAGCAACTAATGAAAAACTGTTTTTT. The chain links TRBV30 to TRBJ1-4; D call uncertain. There are 13 residues in the CDR3. The V gene lost 3 bases and the J gene lost 0 bases, with 5 bases spanning the gap. Germline V lookup: CDR1 GTSNPN, CDR2 SVGIG (reference sequence).

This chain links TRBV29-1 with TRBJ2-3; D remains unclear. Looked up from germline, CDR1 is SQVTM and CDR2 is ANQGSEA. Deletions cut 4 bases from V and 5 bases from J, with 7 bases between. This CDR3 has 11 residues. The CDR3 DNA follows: TGCAGCGTTGTTTTGGGAGATACGCAGTATTTT. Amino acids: CSVVLGDTQYF.

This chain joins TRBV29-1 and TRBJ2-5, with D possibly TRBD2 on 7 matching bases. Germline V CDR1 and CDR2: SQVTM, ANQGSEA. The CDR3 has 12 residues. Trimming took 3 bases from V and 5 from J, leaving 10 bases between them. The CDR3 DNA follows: TGCAGCGTTGATGAGGGGGGGGAGACCCAGTACTTC. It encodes CSVDEGGETQYF.

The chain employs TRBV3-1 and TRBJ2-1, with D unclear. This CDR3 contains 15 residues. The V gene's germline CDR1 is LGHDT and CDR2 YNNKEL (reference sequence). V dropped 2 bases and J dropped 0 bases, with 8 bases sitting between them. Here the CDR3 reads CASSQLRSSYNEQFF. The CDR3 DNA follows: TGTGCCAGCAGCCAACTCCGTAGCTCCTACAATGAGCAGTTCTTC.

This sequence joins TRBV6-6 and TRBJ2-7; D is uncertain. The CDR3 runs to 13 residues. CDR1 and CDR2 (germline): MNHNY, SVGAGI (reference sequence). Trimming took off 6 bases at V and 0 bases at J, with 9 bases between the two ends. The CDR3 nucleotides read TGTGCCAGCAGATTGACTCACTCCTACGAGCAGTACTTC. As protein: CASRLTHSYEQYF.

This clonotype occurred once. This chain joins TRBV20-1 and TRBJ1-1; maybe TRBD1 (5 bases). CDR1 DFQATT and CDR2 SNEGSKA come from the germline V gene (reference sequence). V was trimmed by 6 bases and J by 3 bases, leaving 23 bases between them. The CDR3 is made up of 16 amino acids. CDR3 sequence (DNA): TGCAGTGCCACCCTTGGTCAGGGACGAAGCGACACTGAAGCTTTCTTT. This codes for CSATLGQGRSDTEAFF.

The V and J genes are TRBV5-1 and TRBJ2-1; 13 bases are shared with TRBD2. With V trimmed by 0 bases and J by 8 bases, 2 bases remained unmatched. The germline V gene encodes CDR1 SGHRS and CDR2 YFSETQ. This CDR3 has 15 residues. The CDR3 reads CASSLETSGGYEQFF. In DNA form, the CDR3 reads TGCGCCAGCAGCTTGGAGACTAGCGGGGGGTATGAGCAGTTCTTC.

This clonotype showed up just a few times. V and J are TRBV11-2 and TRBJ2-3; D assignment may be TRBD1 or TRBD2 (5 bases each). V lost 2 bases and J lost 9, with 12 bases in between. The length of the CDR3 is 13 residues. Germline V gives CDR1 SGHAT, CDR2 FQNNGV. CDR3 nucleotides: TGTGCCAGCAGCTTAAGAGGGGACGGCACGCAGTATTTT. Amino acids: CASSLRGDGTQYF.

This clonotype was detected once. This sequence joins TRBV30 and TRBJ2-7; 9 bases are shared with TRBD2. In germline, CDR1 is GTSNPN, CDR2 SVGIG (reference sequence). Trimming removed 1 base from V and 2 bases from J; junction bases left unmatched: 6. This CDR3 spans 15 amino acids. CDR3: CAWSASGGHPYEQYF. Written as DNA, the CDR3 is TGTGCCTGGAGTGCCAGCGGGGGGCATCCCTACGAGCAGTACTTC.

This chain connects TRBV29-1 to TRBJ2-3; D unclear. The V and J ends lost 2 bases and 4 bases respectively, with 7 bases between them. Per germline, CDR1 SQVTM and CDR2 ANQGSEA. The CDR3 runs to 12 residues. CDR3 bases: TGCAGCGTTGAACTGGGGTCAGATACGCAGTATTTT. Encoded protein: CSVELGSDTQYF.

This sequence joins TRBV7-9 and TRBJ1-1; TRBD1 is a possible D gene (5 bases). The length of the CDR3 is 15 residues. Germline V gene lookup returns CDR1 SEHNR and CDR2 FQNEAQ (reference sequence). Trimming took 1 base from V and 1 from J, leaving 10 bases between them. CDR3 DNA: TGTGCCAGCAGCTTAGTCCAGGGTGGGAACACTGAAGCTTTCTTT. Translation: CASSLVQGGNTEAFF. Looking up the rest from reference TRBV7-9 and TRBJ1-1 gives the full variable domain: DTGVSQNPRHKITKRGQNVTFRCDPISEHNRLYWYRQTLGQGPEFLTYFQNEAQLEKSRLLSDRFSAERPKGSFSTLEIQRTEQGDSAMYLCASSLVQGGNTEAFFGQGTRLTVV.

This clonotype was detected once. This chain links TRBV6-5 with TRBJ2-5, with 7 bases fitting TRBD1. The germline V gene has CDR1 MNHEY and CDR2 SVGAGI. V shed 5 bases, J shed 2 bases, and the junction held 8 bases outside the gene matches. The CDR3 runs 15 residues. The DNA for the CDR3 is TGTGCCAGCAGTGGGACAGTATCATATCAAGAGACCCAGTACTTC. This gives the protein CASSGTVSYQETQYF.

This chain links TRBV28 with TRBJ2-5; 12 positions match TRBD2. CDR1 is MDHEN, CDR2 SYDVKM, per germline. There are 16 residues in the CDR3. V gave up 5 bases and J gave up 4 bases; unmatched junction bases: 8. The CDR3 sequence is CASSPSGGASRETQYF. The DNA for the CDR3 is TGTGCCAGCAGTCCTAGCGGGGGGGCCTCTCGAGAGACCCAGTACTTC.

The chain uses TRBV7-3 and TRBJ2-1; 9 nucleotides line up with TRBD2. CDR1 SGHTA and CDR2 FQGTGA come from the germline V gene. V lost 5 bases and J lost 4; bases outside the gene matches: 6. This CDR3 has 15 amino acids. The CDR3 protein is CASSATSGQYNEQFF. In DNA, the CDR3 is TGTGCCAGCAGCGCCACTAGCGGGCAATACAATGAGCAGTTCTTC.

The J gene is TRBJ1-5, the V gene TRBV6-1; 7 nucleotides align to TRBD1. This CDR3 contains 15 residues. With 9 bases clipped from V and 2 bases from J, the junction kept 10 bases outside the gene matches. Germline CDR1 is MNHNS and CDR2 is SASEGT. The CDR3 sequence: CASRADRSGNQPQHF. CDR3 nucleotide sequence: TGTGCCAGTCGGGCGGACAGGTCGGGCAATCAGCCCCAGCATTTT.

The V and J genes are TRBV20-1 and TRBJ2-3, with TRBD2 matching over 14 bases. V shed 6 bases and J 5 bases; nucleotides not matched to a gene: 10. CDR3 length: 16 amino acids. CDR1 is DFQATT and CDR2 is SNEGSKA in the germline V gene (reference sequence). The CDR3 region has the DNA TGCAGTGCGCCCAAGGCCGGGACTAGCGGGAGAGATACGCAGTATTTT. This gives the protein CSAPKAGTSGRDTQYF.

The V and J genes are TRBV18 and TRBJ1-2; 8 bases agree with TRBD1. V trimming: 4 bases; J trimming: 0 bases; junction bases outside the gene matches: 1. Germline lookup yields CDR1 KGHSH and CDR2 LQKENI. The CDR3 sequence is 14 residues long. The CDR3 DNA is TGTGCCAGCTCACAGGACAGGGCTAACTATGGCTACACCTTC. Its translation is CASSQDRANYGYTF.

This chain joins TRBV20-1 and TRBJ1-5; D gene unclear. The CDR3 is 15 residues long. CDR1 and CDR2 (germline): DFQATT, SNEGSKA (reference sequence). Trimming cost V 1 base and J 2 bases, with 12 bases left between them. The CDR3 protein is CSARVLGSGNQPQHF. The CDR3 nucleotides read TGCAGTGCTAGAGTGCTAGGAAGCGGCAATCAGCCCCAGCATTTT.

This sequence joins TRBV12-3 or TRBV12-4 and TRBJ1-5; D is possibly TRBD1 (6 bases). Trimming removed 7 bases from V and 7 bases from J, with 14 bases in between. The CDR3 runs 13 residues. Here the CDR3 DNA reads TGTGCCAGCACCCTTGCGGGGGCACAGCCCCAGCATTTT. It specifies CASTLAGAQPQHF.

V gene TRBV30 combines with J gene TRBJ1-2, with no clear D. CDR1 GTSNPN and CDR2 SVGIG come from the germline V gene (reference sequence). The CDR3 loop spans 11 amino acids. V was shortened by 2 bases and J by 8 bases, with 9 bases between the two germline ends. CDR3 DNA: TGTGCCTGGAGTAAAGGTACGGGCTACACCTTC. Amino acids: CAWSKGTGYTF.

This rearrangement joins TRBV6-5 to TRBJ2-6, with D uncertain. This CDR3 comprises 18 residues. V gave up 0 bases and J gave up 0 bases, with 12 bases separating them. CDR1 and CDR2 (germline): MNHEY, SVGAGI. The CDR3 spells CASSYSNAAPSGANVLTF. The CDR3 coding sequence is TGTGCCAGCAGTTACTCGAACGCCGCTCCCTCTGGGGCCAACGTCCTGACTTTC.

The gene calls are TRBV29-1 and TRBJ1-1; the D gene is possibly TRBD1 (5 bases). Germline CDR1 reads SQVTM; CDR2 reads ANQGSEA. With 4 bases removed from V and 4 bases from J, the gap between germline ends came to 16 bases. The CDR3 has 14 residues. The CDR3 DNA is TGCAGCGTTGGATCGCAGCCGGGGGGCACTGAAGCTTTCTTT. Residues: CSVGSQPGGTEAFF.

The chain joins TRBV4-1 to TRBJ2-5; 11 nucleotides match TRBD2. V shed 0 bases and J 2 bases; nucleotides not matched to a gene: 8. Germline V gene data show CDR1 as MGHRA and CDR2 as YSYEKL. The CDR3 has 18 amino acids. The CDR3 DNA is TGCGCCAGCAGCCAAGACCATCTAGCGGGAGGTATTCAAGAGACCCAGTACTTC. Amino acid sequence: CASSQDHLAGGIQETQYF.

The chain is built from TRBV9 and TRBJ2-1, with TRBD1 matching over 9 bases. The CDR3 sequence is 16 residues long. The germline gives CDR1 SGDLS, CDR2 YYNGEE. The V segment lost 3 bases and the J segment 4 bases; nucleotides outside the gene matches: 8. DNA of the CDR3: TGTGCCAGCAGCGAGGAAGGGACAGGGCATTACAATGAGCAGTTCTTC. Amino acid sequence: CASSEEGTGHYNEQFF.

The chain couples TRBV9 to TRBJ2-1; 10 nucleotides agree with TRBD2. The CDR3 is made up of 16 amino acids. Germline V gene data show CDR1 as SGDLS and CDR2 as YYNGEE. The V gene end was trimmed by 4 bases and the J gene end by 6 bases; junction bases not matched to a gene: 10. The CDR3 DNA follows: TGTGCCAGCAGCCCCACCCGGACTAGCGGAGCCAATGAGCAGTTCTTC. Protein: CASSPTRTSGANEQFF. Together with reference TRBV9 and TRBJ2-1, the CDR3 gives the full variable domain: DSGVTQTPKHLITATGQRVTLRCSPRSGDLSVYWYQQSLDQGLQFLIQYYNGEERAKGNILERFSAQQFPDLHSELNLSSLELGDSALYFCASSPTRTSGANEQFFGPGTRLTVL.